What follows describes a single T cell receptor (beta chain). Its antigen is undetermined. The method was immunoSEQ multiplex PCR; TCRdb's version includes in-frame clones alone and lacks a portion of them. The profile covers approximately 170,000 clones, with 75% to 95% appearing a single time and approximately 4.8% taken by the ten largest. This entry comes from a study of T cell responses to AZD1222 COVID-19 vaccine. Study-level information: Researchers grouped second doses given at about 4 or about 12 weeks into one pool.

This CDR3 contains 15 residues. CDR1 is SGHTA, CDR2 FQGNSA, per germline. V dropped 6 bases and J dropped 6 bases, with 17 bases sitting between them. Study conclusions and caveats: Donors, mostly white British, included more females; clonal diversity was possibly underestimated. Sampling captured repertoires only after the peak T cell response.

This TCR came from an adult in good health. This rearrangement joins TRBV7-2 to TRBJ2-2; maybe TRBD1 (5 bases). This specimen consisted of peripheral blood, obtained on day 0 of AZD1222 vaccination. CDR3 in amino acids: CASRTSSKGPGELFF. The CDR3 DNA sequence: TGTGCCAGCAGGACGTCCTCAAAGGGGCCCGGGGAGCTGTTTTTT.